Sequencing of this TCR beta chain was carried out in a study of PD-L1 blockade in urothelial cancer. The protocol was immunoSEQ multiplex PCR, while the TCRdb copy is restricted to in-frame clones and leaves out a portion. In the table there are around 71,000 clones, 85% of which are singletons. Time point specified: pretreatment peripheral blood. Germline V gene lookup returns CDR1 SQVTM and CDR2 ANQGSEA. This CDR3 contains 14 residues. V dropped 4 bases and J dropped 1 base, with 11 bases sitting between them. The starting material was PBMCs, obtained around atezolizumab (anti-PD-L1) treatment. The origin of this receptor is a man in his forties with urothelial cancer. The chain uses TRBV29-1 and TRBJ1-3; D is ambiguous. CDR3 DNA sequence: TGCAGCGTTGGCCTGAGTAGTTCTGGAAACACCATATATTTT. Translating gives CSVGLSSSGNTIYF.